This TCR beta chain was recovered during a study of blood T cell repertoires in COVID-19. This clone was recorded a few times. Clones were sequenced by immunoSEQ multiplex PCR, and TCRdb holds only the in-frame ones, with some missing. The sample includes 140,000 or so clones, about 90% of them seen just once. Trimming stripped 6 bases from V and 4 bases from J, with 12 bases between. The CDR3 consists of 14 residues. In germline, CDR1 is MNHEY, CDR2 SVGEGT. This clonotype was obtained from a man aged 45-65 years who had recovered from COVID-19. V gene TRBV6-2 or TRBV6-3 combines with J gene TRBJ1-4; D is undetermined. The source material was peripheral blood. The CDR3 bases are TGTGCCAGCAGCGGGTGGACTTTTAATGAAAAACTGTTTTTT. Translating gives CASSGWTFNEKLFF.